This T cell receptor (beta chain) was obtained from a study of shared clonotypes between healthy human individuals. Study-level findings and limits: Naive CD4 clonotypes were shared across a few donors at 4.5% to 6%.

Comments on this clone: Its antigen is not identified.

The germline CDR1 and CDR2 sequences are LGHNA and YSLEER. CDR3 length: 16 amino acids. V lost 0 bases and J lost 3, with 15 bases in between. As processed by the authors: Without quality scores, immunoSEQ junctional reads could not be filtered like full-length reads. Some clones are missing from TCRdb's copy, which holds only in-frame ones; the method was immunoSEQ multiplex PCR. D and trimming come from the DNA, and the V and J calls and clone size come from that table. In the table there are about 1.5 million clones, nearly 99% of which are singletons. The V call is TRBV4-3, the J call TRBJ2-7, with a possible D match to TRBD1 (6 bases). This clonotype was obtained from a man aged 25-45 years in good health. Sequenced material: naive CD4+ T cells sorted from blood. Subset given: CD45RA+ positively selected. CDR3 bases: TGCGCCAGCAGCCAAGATGAACGGACAGCCCTCTACGAGCAGTACTTC. Protein sequence: CASSQDERTALYEQYF.